This T cell receptor (beta chain) originates from a study of monozygotic twins with inflammatory bowel disease. The CDR3 is 13 amino acids. CDR1 and CDR2 from the germline V gene are SGHNT and YENEEA. The unique tags termed UMIs, each holding a 6-nucleotide sample barcode, were added by means of template switching. TCRalpha and TCRbeta cDNA went through nested PCRs of approximately 17 and 9 cycles, two in total. TCRdb re-called the 5' RACE reads and shows each CDR3 protein once, DNA omitted. Its table records a few hundred thousand distinct CDR3 sequences. General study findings and limits: IBD patients had lower TCRbeta diversity (inverse Simpson) than healthy co-twins.

For this clonotype: Antigen: not known.

This TCR derives from a human donor with ulcerative colitis or Crohn's disease, or a healthy co-twin of an affected twin (not recorded which). The sequenced sample was blood. The V gene is TRBV11-3, the J gene TRBJ2-5. The CDR3 sequence: CASSLGTLKTQYF.